This record looks at one T cell receptor (beta chain) sequence and its context. The antigen is undetermined. Mismatch with germline at one junction end may stem from a read error. Other DNA sequences in the sample encode the same CDR3. This record comes from a study of shared clonotypes between healthy human individuals. Study-level results: Clonotype sharing among donors was thought likely to change with sequencing depth. For naive CD4 cells, 4% to 6% of clonotypes were shared across a handful of donors. The diversity represented, both genetic and in exposure history, was limited by few donors.

The naive CD8 fraction comprised CD45RO-negative cells positively selected for CCR7 and excluded terminally differentiated effector memory CD45RA+ cells. From germline, CDR1 is MNHEY and CDR2 SVGAGI. The CDR3 covers 15 residues. Genomic DNA per cell subset filled all wells of several immunoSEQ plates. The method was immunoSEQ multiplex PCR; TCRdb's version includes in-frame clones alone and lacks a portion of them. There are about 2,200,000 clones in the sample; 93% occur only once, and about 1.8% lies in the top ten. The receptor's source is a man aged 18-30 years in good health. Some clones in this sample may be carry-over from other donors' samples. The specimen sequenced was naive CD8+ T cells from PBMCs. The chain employs TRBV6-5 and TRBJ1-1; the match to TRBD1 covers 7 bases. CDR3 nucleotide sequence: TGTGCCAGCAGTTACTCGACAGGGCTGAACACCGAAGCTTTCTTT. Encoded protein: CASSYSTGLNTEAFF.